This T cell receptor (beta chain) comes out of a study of cytomegalovirus exposure and HLA in healthy donors. Study outcomes and limitations: Some public TCRs appeared in many individuals, while most sequences were rare. In a later analysis, parvovirus B19, influenza, CMV and Epstein-Barr virus appeared linked to several top co-occurrence clusters.

This PCR relied on a set of 60 Vbeta primers and 13 Jbeta primers. Original handling: In a later analysis, the count reached 74 million or so unique TCR beta chains, with roughly 9.9 million shared. Clones were read by immunoSEQ multiplex PCR, and TCRdb kept only the in-frame ones, dropping some. Clone size and V and J calls were adopted from that table, with D and trimming inferred from the DNA. The sample has approximately 200,000 clones, approximately 80% seen once. Donors counted as nominally healthy when sampled, yet unrecorded immune exposures were likely. There are a few counts of this clone. Its antigen is not known. The CDR3 runs 12 residues. V was pared by 6 bases and J by 2 bases, with 11 bases between. CDR1 is SQVTM, CDR2 ANQGSEA, per germline.

This receptor was obtained from a woman between 25 and 40 years old in good health and CMV-seropositive. This sequence joins TRBV29-1 and TRBJ2-7; no definite D call. The sample comprised PBMCs. As DNA, the CDR3 is TGCAGCGTGCGGATGACGCCCTACGAGCAGTACTTC. Translating it yields CSVRMTPYEQYF.